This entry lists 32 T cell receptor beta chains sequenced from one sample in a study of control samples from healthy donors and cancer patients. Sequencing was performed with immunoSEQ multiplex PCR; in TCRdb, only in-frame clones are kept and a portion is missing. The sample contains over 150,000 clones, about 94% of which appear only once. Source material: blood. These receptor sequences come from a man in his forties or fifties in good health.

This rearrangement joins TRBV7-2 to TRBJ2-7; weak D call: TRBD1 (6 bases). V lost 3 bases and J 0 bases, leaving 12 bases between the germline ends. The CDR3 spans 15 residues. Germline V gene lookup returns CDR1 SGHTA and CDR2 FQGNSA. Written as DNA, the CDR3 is TGTGCCAGCAGCTTTGGACAGTTTCCCTCCTACGAGCAGTACTTC. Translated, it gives CASSFGQFPSYEQYF.

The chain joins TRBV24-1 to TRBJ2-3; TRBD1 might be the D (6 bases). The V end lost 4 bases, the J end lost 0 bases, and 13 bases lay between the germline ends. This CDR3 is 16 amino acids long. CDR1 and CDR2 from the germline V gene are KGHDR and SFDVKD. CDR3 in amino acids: CATSDAYDRSTDTQYF. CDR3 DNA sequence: TGTGCCACCAGTGACGCATATGACAGGAGCACAGATACGCAGTATTTT.

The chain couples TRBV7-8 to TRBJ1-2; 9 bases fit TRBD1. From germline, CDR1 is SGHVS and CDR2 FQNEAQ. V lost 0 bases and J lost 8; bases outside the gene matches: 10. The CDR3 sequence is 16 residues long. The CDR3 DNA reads TGTGCCAGCAGCTTAGCCAGGGACAGGGTTATTGTAGGCTACACCTTC. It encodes CASSLARDRVIVGYTF. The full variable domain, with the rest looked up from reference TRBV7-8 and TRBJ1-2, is GAGVSQSPRYKVAKRGQDVALRCDPISGHVSLFWYQQALGQGPEFLTYFQNEAQLDKSGLPSDRFFAERPEGSVSTLKIQRTQQEDSAVYLCASSLARDRVIVGYTFGSGTRLTVV.

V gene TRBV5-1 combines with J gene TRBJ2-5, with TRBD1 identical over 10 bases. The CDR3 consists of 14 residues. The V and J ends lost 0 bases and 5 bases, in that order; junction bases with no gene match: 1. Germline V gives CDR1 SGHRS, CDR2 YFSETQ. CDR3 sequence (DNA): TGCGCCAGCAGCTTGGGACAGGGGGCCGAGACCCAGTACTTC. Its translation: CASSLGQGAETQYF.

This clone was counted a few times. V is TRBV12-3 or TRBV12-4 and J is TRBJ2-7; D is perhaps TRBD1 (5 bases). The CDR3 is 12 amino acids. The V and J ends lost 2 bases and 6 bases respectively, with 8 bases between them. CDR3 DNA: TGTGCCAGCAGTTTAAGGGGTAGCGAGCAGTACTTC. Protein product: CASSLRGSEQYF.

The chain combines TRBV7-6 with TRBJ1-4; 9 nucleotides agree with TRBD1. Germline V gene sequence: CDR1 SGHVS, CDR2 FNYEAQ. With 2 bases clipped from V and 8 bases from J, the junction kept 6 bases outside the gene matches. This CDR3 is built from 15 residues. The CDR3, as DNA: TGTGCCAGCAGCTTACTCGGGACAGGGTTGGAAAAACTGTTTTTT. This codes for CASSLLGTGLEKLFF. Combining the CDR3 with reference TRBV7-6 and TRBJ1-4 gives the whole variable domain GAGVSQSPRYKVTKRGQDVALRCDPISGHVSLYWYRQALGQGPEFLTYFNYEAQQDKSGLPNDRFSAERPEGSISTLTIQRTEQRDSAMYRCASSLLGTGLEKLFFGSGTQLSVL.

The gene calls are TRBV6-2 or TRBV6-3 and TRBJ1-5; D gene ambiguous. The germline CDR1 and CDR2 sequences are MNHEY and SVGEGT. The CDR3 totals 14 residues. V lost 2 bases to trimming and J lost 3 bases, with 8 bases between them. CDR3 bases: TGTGCCAGCAGTTACGAACGATACAATCAGCCCCAGCATTTT. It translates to CASSYERYNQPQHF.

For the CDR3, the DNA is TGTGCCAGCATACCTATCACAGATACGCAGTATTTT. Translating gives CASIPITDTQYF. The chain couples TRBV2 to TRBJ2-3; D unclear. V lost 7 bases to trimming and J lost 2 bases, with 7 bases between them. CDR3 size: 12 residues. Germline values: CDR1 SNHLY, CDR2 FYNNEI.

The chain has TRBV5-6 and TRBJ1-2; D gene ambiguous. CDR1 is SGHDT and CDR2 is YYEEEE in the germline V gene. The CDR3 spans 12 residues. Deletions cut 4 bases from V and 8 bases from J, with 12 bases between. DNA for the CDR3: TGTGCCAGCAGCCAGACTCGCCGAGGCTACACCTTC. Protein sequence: CASSQTRRGYTF.

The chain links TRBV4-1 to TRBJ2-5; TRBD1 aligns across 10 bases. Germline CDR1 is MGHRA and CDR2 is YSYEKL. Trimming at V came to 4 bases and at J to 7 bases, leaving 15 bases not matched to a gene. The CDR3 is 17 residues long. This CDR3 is CASSPGVLGQGLGTQYF. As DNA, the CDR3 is TGCGCCAGCAGCCCCGGGGTCTTGGGACAGGGGTTGGGGACCCAGTACTTC.

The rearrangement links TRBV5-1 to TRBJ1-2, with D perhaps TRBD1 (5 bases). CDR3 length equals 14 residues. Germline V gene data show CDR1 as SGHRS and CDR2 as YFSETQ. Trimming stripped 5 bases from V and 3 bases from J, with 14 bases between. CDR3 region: CASRYIGEDYGYTF. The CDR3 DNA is TGCGCCAGCAGATATATAGGGGAAGACTATGGCTACACCTTC.

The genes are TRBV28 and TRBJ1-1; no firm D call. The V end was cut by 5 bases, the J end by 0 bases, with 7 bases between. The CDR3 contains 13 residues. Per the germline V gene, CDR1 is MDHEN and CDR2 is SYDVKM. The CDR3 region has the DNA TGTGCCAGCAGTCAAATAGTGAACACTGAAGCTTTCTTT. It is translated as CASSQIVNTEAFF.

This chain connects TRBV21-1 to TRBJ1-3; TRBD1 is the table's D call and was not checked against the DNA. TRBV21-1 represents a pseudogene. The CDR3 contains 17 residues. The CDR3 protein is CASSKLRSTRGGNTIYF. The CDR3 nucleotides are TGTGCCAGCAGCAAATTAAGGAGCACAAGGGGTGGAAACACCATATATTTT.

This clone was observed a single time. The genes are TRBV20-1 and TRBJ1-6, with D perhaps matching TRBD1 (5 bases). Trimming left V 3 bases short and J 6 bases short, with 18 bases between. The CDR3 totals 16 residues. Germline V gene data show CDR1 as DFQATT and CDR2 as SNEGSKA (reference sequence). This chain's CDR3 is CSASSQGVGGNSPLHF. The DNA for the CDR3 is TGCAGTGCTAGTAGTCAGGGCGTGGGAGGTAATTCACCCCTCCACTTT.

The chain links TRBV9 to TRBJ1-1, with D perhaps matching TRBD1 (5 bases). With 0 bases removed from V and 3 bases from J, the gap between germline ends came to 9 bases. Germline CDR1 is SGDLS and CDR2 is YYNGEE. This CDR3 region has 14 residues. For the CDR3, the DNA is TGTGCCAGCAGCGTAGTTCCGGGGGACACTGAAGCTTTCTTT. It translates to CASSVVPGDTEAFF.

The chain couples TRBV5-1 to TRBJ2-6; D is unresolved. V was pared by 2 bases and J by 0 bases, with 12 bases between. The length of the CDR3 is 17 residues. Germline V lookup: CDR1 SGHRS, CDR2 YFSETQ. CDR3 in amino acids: CASSLWRPDSGANVLTF. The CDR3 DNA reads TGCGCCAGCAGCTTATGGAGACCCGACTCTGGGGCCAACGTCCTGACTTTC.

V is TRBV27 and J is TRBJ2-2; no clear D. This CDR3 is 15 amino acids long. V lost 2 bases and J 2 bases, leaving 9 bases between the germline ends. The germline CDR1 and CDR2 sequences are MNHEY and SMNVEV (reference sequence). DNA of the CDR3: TGTGCCAGCAGTTTAACATGGGGTAACACCGGGGAGCTGTTTTTT. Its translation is CASSLTWGNTGELFF.

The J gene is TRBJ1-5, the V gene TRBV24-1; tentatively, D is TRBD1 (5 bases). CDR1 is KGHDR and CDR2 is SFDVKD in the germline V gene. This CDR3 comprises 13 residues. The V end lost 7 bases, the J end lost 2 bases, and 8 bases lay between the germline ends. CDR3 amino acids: CATSRVGNQPQHF. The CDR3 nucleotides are TGTGCCACCAGCAGGGTGGGCAATCAGCCCCAGCATTTT.

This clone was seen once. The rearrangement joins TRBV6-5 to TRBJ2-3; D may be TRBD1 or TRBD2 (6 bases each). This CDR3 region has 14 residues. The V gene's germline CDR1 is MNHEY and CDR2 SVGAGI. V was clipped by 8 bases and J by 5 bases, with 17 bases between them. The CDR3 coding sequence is TGTGCCAGCGGAGGCGGGACACTCGGAGATACGCAGTATTTT. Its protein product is CASGGGTLGDTQYF.

The CDR3 DNA reads as TGTGCCAGCAGCGTAGGTGACCGGGGAAGGCAGTACTTC. Protein sequence: CASSVGDRGRQYF. The chain employs TRBV9 and TRBJ2-7; D is possibly TRBD2 (5 bases). The V gene's germline CDR1 is SGDLS and CDR2 YYNGEE. The CDR3 sequence is 13 residues long. The V and J ends lost 0 bases and 9 bases respectively, with 13 bases between them.

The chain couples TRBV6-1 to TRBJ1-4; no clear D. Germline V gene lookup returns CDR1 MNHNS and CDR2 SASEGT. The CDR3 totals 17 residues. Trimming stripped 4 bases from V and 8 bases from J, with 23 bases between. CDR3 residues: CASSGGWEGPKGEKLFF. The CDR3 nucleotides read TGTGCCAGCAGTGGAGGCTGGGAGGGCCCTAAGGGAGAAAAACTGTTTTTT.

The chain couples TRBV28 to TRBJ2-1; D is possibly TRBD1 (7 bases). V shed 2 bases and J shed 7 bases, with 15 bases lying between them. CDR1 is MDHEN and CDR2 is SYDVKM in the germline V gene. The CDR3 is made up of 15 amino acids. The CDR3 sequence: CASSLGQGGGNEQFF. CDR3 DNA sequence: TGTGCCAGCAGTTTAGGGCAGGGGGGAGGAAATGAGCAGTTCTTC.

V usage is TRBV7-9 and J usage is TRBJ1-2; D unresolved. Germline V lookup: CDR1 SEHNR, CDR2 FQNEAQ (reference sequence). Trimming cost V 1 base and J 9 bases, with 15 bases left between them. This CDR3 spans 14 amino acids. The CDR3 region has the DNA TGTGCCAGCAGCTTAGATCCCGGAGAGAGACGCTACACCTTC. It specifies CASSLDPGERRYTF.

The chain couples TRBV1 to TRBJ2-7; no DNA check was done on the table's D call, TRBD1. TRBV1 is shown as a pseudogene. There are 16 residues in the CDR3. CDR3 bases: TGCACCAGCAGCCAACACAGCCACGTAGTTCCCTACGAGCAGTACTTC. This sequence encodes CTSSQHSHVVPYEQYF.

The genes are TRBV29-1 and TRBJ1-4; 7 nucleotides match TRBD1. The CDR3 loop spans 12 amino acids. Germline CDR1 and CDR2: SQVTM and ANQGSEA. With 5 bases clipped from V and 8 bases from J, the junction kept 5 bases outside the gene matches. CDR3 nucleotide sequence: TGCAGCGTTCTGACAGGGCAAGAAAAACTGTTTTTT. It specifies CSVLTGQEKLFF.

The CDR3, as DNA: TGTGCCAGCAGCTTAAGCTCCCGGAATCAGCCCCAGCATTTT. Its protein product is CASSLSSRNQPQHF. The chain combines TRBV7-2 with TRBJ1-5; the D is unclear. Germline V CDR1 and CDR2: SGHTA, FQGNSA. CDR3 length equals 14 residues. V lost 2 bases to trimming and J lost 4 bases, with 9 bases between them.

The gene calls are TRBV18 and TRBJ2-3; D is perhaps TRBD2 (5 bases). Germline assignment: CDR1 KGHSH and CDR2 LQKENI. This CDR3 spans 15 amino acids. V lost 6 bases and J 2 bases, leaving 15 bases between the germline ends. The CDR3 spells CASSLDYRTTDTQYF. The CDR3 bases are TGTGCCAGCTCCCTCGACTACCGCACCACAGATACGCAGTATTTT.

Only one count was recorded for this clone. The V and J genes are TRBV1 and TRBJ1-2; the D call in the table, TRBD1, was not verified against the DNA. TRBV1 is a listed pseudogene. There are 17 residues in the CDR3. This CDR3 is CTSSQEGTGIGEYGYTF. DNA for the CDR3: TGCACCAGCAGCCAAGAAGGGACAGGGATTGGGGAATATGGCTACACCTTC.

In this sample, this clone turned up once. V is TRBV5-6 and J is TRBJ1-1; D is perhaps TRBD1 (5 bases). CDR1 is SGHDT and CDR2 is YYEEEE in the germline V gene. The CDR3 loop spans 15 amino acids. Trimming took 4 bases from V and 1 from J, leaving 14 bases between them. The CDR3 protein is CASSLSQGPNTEAFF. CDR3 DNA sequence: TGTGCCAGCAGCCTTTCCCAGGGCCCGAACACTGAAGCTTTCTTT.

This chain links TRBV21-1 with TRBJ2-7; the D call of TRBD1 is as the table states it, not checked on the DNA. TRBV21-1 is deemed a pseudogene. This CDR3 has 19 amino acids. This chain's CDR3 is CASSKALLLTRTPRYEQYF. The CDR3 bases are TGTGCCAGCAGCAAAGCCCTCCTTTTAACCAGGACACCGCGCTACGAGCAGTACTTC.

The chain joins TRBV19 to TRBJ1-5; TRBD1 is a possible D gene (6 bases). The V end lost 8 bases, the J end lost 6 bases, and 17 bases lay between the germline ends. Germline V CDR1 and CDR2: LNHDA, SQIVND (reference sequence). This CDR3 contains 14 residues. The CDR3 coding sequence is TGTGCCAGTGCCCAGGGGCCGCTTGGTCAGCCCCAGCATTTT. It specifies CASAQGPLGQPQHF.

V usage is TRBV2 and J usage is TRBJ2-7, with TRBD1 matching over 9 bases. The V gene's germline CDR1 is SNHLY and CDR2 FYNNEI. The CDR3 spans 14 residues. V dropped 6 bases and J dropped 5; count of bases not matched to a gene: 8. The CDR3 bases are TGTGCCAGCAGCCCGGGGACAGGGTCCCACGAGCAGTACTTC. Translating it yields CASSPGTGSHEQYF.